These T cell receptor beta chains were read from a single sample in a study of T cell repertoires in cytomegalovirus infection. The antigens of these receptors remain unknown. TCRdb processed the reads anew with MiXCR; each CDR3 protein has one entry. The table has 900,000 to 950,000 distinct CDR3 sequences, approximately 31% seen once; the top ten hold 13%. Here the sequenced sample was cultured CD8+ T cells from PBMCs, taken from culture after CMV antigen stimulation. The source is a human donor in good health (CMV status not recorded). Some clones in this sample may be carry-over from other donors' samples. Each CDR3 is given with its conserved first and last residue.

CDR3aa,v_gene,j_gene
CASSPHWDTEAFF,TRBV7-2,TRBJ1-1
CASSTPIDRDTQYF,TRBV2,TRBJ2-3
CASSFDIADRPLGGNTIYF,TRBV12-3/TRBV12-4,TRBJ1-3
CASSPDRTATNEKLFF,TRBV27,TRBJ1-4
CAISESPGPLTDTQYF,TRBV10-3,TRBJ2-3
CASSLGTTGTGGHNEQFF,TRBV7-9,TRBJ2-1
CASSPPGHPNTGELFF,TRBV7-8,TRBJ2-2
CASSWDRPREQYF,TRBV2,TRBJ2-7
CASSLWMTEQTHPYGYTF,TRBV7-4,TRBJ1-2
CASSGGFYEQYF,TRBV25-1,TRBJ2-7
CASSLPRGHNSPLHF,TRBV27,TRBJ1-6
CASSYRTTPLTEQFF,TRBV7-2,TRBJ2-1
CASGSIPNTGELFF,TRBV27,TRBJ2-2
CASSLGRGSTEAFF,TRBV12-3/TRBV12-4,TRBJ1-1
CASSYSPIQPQHF,TRBV6-6,TRBJ1-5
CSVEGQEGEKLFF,TRBV29-1,TRBJ1-4
CASEARQKVNYGYTF,TRBV7-9,TRBJ1-2
CASSYGKNTGELFF,TRBV27,TRBJ2-2
CASSYSAGDGEKLFF,TRBV6-5,TRBJ1-4
CASSILRWDTRRPSYNEQFF,TRBV19,TRBJ2-1
CASSAIPGPALHF,TRBV6-2/TRBV6-3,TRBJ1-6
CASSVGSRTTGEGTEAFF,TRBV9,TRBJ1-1
CSARDISGLAGGPGEETQYF,TRBV20-1,TRBJ2-5
CASLDSEDMNTEAFF,TRBV12-3/TRBV12-4,TRBJ1-1
CANSYSETTSNQPQHF,TRBV6-6,TRBJ1-5
CASSQDVAGGQTDTQYF,TRBV4-1,TRBJ2-3
CASSIEFRPNEQFF,TRBV19,TRBJ2-1
CASSQEAVNNEQFF,TRBV4-3,TRBJ2-1
CASSTSGGVADTQYF,TRBV28,TRBJ2-3
CSASGGEGRGYGYTF,TRBV20-1,TRBJ1-2
CASSLERGFTEAFF,TRBV7-6,TRBJ1-1
CASSLYLAETQYF,TRBV4-1,TRBJ2-5